The 22 T cell receptor beta chains presented below share a single source sample, sequenced in a study of identifying expanded T cells in peripheral blood. The protocol was immunoSEQ multiplex PCR, while the TCRdb copy is restricted to in-frame clones and leaves out a portion. This sample has 85,000 to 120,000 clones, with more than 70% found just once. Input material: blood. These receptors were obtained from a person aged 18-70 years in good health.

This clone was recorded only once. The chain uses TRBV7-8 and TRBJ2-7, with TRBD1 matching over 9 bases. The CDR3 is 13 amino acids. Germline V lookup: CDR1 SGHVS, CDR2 FQNEAQ. J lost 6 bases, V lost 5 bases, and 5 bases had no gene match. As DNA, the CDR3 is TGTGCCAGCAGCAGGGGACAGGGCGGCGAGCAGTACTTC. Amino acid sequence: CASSRGQGGEQYF. The variable domain in full, completed from reference TRBV7-8 and TRBJ2-7, reads GAGVSQSPRYKVAKRGQDVALRCDPISGHVSLFWYQQALGQGPEFLTYFQNEAQLDKSGLPSDRFFAERPEGSVSTLKIQRTQQEDSAVYLCASSRGQGGEQYFGPGTRLTVT.

This rearrangement joins TRBV27 to TRBJ1-2; unclear D gene. The CDR3 spans 14 residues. V gave up 2 bases and J gave up 7 bases, with 14 bases separating them. CDR1 and CDR2 from the germline V gene are MNHEY and SMNVEV (reference sequence). The CDR3 DNA reads TGTGCCAGCAGTTTAAGGTCCCGGGAGGGTGGCTACACCTTC. Translation gives CASSLRSREGGYTF.

The V call is TRBV11-2, the J call TRBJ2-5; 9 bases line up with TRBD2. Unmatched junction bases numbered 11, after V lost 5 bases and J lost 7 bases. The CDR3 consists of 15 residues. Per germline, CDR1 SGHAT and CDR2 FQNNGV. The CDR3 loop reads CASSPLTSGLMTQYF. The CDR3 bases are TGTGCCAGCAGCCCCCTGACTAGCGGCCTTATGACCCAGTACTTC.

The V call is TRBV6-5, the J call TRBJ1-5, with D possibly TRBD1 on 6 matching bases. The CDR3 loop spans 15 amino acids. Germline V lookup: CDR1 MNHEY, CDR2 SVGAGI. Deletions cut 5 bases from V and 1 base from J, with 12 bases between. The CDR3 sequence is CASSNTGLSNQPQHF. The CDR3, as DNA: TGTGCCAGCAGTAATACAGGGTTAAGCAATCAGCCCCAGCATTTT.

The chain carries TRBV4-1 and TRBJ2-7; no definite D call. This CDR3 region has 15 residues. V was pared by 0 bases and J by 0 bases, with 9 bases between. Germline CDR1 reads MGHRA; CDR2 reads YSYEKL. CDR3 amino acids: CASSQDGTGSYEQYF. CDR3 sequence (DNA): TGCGCCAGCAGCCAAGATGGCACGGGCTCCTACGAGCAGTACTTC.

As DNA, the CDR3 is TGTGCCAGCTCGTTCGACAGGGCTGGTGGCTACACCTTC. Amino acid sequence: CASSFDRAGGYTF. V usage is TRBV18 and J usage is TRBJ1-2, with TRBD1 matching 7 bases. Germline CDR1 reads KGHSH; CDR2 reads LQKENI. The CDR3 loop spans 13 amino acids. The trim removed 6 bases at V and 7 bases at J, leaving 8 bases unmatched.

The rearrangement uses TRBV18 and TRBJ2-1; D is undetermined. The V gene lost 1 base and the J gene lost 8 bases, with 9 bases spanning the gap. CDR1 and CDR2 from the germline V gene are KGHSH and LQKENI. The CDR3 runs to 13 residues. This CDR3 reads CASSPRQSDEQFF. CDR3 coding DNA: TGTGCCAGCTCACCACGACAAAGCGATGAGCAGTTCTTC.

V and J are TRBV5-1 and TRBJ2-7; D ambiguous. The CDR3 sequence is 16 residues long. CDR1 is SGHRS, CDR2 YFSETQ, per germline. The V end lost 0 bases, the J end lost 1 base, and 14 bases lay between the germline ends. This CDR3 is CASSLGLITVSYEQYF. The CDR3 DNA reads as TGCGCCAGCAGCTTGGGACTTATCACAGTATCCTACGAGCAGTACTTC.

This clone has more than one count but fewer than ten. The chain links TRBV30 to TRBJ1-5, with 9 bases fitting TRBD1. With V trimmed by 5 bases and J by 2 bases, 7 bases remained unmatched. Germline CDR1 GTSNPN, CDR2 SVGIG (reference sequence). The CDR3 has 15 residues. The CDR3 sequence: CAWSPRQGGNQPQHF. The CDR3 DNA reads TGTGCCTGGTCCCCTAGACAGGGGGGCAATCAGCCCCAGCATTTT.

V usage is TRBV7-2 and J usage is TRBJ2-7, with 7 bases matching TRBD1. The ends lost 5 bases at V and 2 bases at J; junction bases unmatched: 6. The CDR3 has 14 amino acids. Per the germline V gene, CDR1 is SGHTA and CDR2 is FQGNSA. CDR3 residues: CASSSTGEAYEQYF. In DNA, the CDR3 is TGTGCCAGCAGCAGTACAGGGGAAGCCTACGAGCAGTACTTC. The full variable domain, in which reference TRBV7-2 and TRBJ2-7 provide the parts outside the CDR3, is GAGVSQSPSNKVTEKGKDVELRCDPISGHTALYWYRQSLGQGLEFLIYFQGNSAPDKSGLPSDRFSAERTGGSVSTLTIQRTQQEDSAVYLCASSSTGEAYEQYFGPGTRLTVT.

A single count supports this clone. The chain has TRBV7-2 and TRBJ1-1; a possible D gene is TRBD1 (5 bases). The V and J ends lost 5 bases and 7 bases respectively, with 14 bases between them. In germline, CDR1 is SGHTA, CDR2 FQGNSA. The CDR3 consists of 13 residues. CDR3 residues: CASSQQAYDEAFF. The CDR3 nucleotides read TGTGCCAGCAGCCAACAGGCCTATGATGAAGCTTTCTTT.

V gene TRBV11-3 combines with J gene TRBJ2-7, with a weak D call TRBD1 (7 bases). The V gene's germline CDR1 is SGHNT and CDR2 YENEEA. Trimming pared 3 bases from V and 4 bases from J, leaving 10 bases between. The CDR3 spans 13 residues. DNA for the CDR3: TGTGCCAGCAGCTTCCAGGGGGGTTACGAGCAGTACTTC. Translation: CASSFQGGYEQYF.

This clone was seen a single time. The rearrangement uses TRBV10-3 and TRBJ2-2; 7 bases are a match to TRBD1. The junction had 7 bases not matched to a gene; V was cut back by 6 bases and J by 3 bases. There are 15 residues in the CDR3. The germline V gene encodes CDR1 ENHRY and CDR2 SYGVKD. The DNA for the CDR3 is TGTGCCATCAGCACCGGGACAGCACACACCGGGGAGCTGTTTTTT. This translates into CAISTGTAHTGELFF.

The genes are TRBV27 and TRBJ2-7; D is ambiguous. The CDR3 length is 15 residues. Trimming cost V 5 bases and J 4 bases, with 18 bases left between them. The germline V gene has CDR1 MNHEY and CDR2 SMNVEV (reference sequence). The CDR3 bases are TGTGCCAGCAGTCCCCGAGACATGGCCTATTACGAGCAGTACTTC. Its protein is CASSPRDMAYYEQYF.

The chain carries TRBV14 and TRBJ2-3, with no clear D. The CDR3 is made up of 14 amino acids. Germline CDR1 SGHDN, CDR2 FVKESK. V was clipped by 4 bases and J by 1 base, with 9 bases between them. CDR3: CASSPRLGTDTQYF. CDR3 sequence (DNA): TGTGCCAGCAGCCCTCGCCTCGGCACAGATACGCAGTATTTT.

The CDR3 DNA is TGCGCCAGCAGCACCGGGGGTCTAGGGAAGTCCTACAATGAGCAGTTCTTC. This gives the protein CASSTGGLGKSYNEQFF. The gene calls are TRBV4-1 and TRBJ2-1, with D possibly matching TRBD2 (6 bases). The CDR3 is made up of 17 amino acids. Trimming removed 5 bases at V and 1 base at J, with 18 bases between. Germline V gene lookup returns CDR1 MGHRA and CDR2 YSYEKL.

The chain joins TRBV27 to TRBJ2-7; a possible D gene is TRBD1 (5 bases). Germline CDR1 is MNHEY and CDR2 is SMNVEV (reference sequence). The CDR3 runs to 15 residues. V lost 4 bases and J 3 bases, leaving 16 bases between the germline ends. The CDR3 region is CASSSPRQGIYEQYF. CDR3 DNA: TGTGCCAGCAGTTCTCCTAGGCAGGGCATCTACGAGCAGTACTTC.

The rearrangement joins TRBV11-2 to TRBJ2-1; 11 bases are shared with TRBD1. CDR1 and CDR2 from the germline V gene are SGHAT and FQNNGV. The CDR3 is 13 residues long. With V trimmed by 6 bases and J by 9 bases, 4 bases remained unmatched. Here the CDR3 DNA reads TGTGCCAGCAGTGGACAGGGGGCTGCTGAGCAGTTCTTC. It specifies CASSGQGAAEQFF.

The rearrangement joins TRBV19 to TRBJ2-7, with D possibly TRBD1 on 6 matching bases. Trimming stripped 6 bases from V and 3 bases from J, with 12 bases between. Germline-derived CDR1 and CDR2 are LNHDA and SQIVND (reference sequence). The CDR3 spans 13 residues. CDR3 residues: CASRDRRYYEQYF. The DNA of the CDR3 is TGTGCCAGTAGGGACAGAAGGTACTACGAGCAGTACTTC.

The chain employs TRBV7-2 and TRBJ2-1; TRBD2 agrees at 10 bases. Trimming took 4 bases from V and 2 from J; bases not matched to a gene: 5. The CDR3 has 16 amino acids. Looked up from germline, CDR1 is SGHTA and CDR2 is FQGNSA. CDR3 region: CASSSHSGGTYNEQFF. The CDR3 DNA reads as TGTGCCAGCAGCTCCCATAGCGGGGGGACCTACAATGAGCAGTTCTTC.

V gene TRBV28 combines with J gene TRBJ1-1; no clear D gene. Germline values: CDR1 MDHEN, CDR2 SYDVKM. Trimming pared 6 bases from V and 5 bases from J, leaving 13 bases between. The CDR3 covers 13 residues. CDR3 sequence (DNA): TGTGCCAGCAGGACTTTGGGAGGTACTGAAGCTTTCTTT. It codes for CASRTLGGTEAFF. Complete variable domain (other parts from reference TRBV28 and TRBJ1-1): DVKVTQSSRYLVKRTGEKVFLECVQDMDHENMFWYRQDPGLGLRLIYFSYDVKMKEKGDIPEGYSVSREKKERFSLILESASTNQTSMYLCASRTLGGTEAFFGQGTRLTVV.

The chain recombines TRBV18 with TRBJ2-1, with 11 bases matching TRBD2. Trimming took 5 bases from V and 7 from J; bases not matched to a gene: 4. The CDR3 consists of 14 residues. CDR1 is KGHSH and CDR2 is LQKENI in the germline V gene. CDR3 amino acids: CASSYSGGVNEQFF. In DNA form, the CDR3 reads TGTGCCAGCTCATATAGCGGGGGGGTGAATGAGCAGTTCTTC.